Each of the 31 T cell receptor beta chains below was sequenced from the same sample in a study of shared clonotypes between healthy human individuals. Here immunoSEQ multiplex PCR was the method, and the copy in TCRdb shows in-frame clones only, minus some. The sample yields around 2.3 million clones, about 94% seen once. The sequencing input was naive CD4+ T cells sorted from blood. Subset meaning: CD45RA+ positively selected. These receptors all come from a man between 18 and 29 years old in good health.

CDR3 nucleotides: TGTGCCAGCAGCTTAGACAGGGGGCCGGAGACCCAGTACTTC. Translation gives CASSLDRGPETQYF. J is TRBJ2-5 and V is TRBV7-9; 9 positions match TRBD1. Trimming cost V 1 base and J 5 bases; bases outside gene matches: 2. CDR3 size: 14 residues. CDR1 is SEHNR, CDR2 FQNEAQ, per germline (reference sequence). Looking up the rest from reference TRBV7-9 and TRBJ2-5 gives the full variable domain: DTGVSQNPRHKITKRGQNVTFRCDPISEHNRLYWYRQTLGQGPEFLTYFQNEAQLEKSRLLSDRFSAERPKGSFSTLEIQRTEQGDSAMYLCASSLDRGPETQYFGPGTRLLVL.

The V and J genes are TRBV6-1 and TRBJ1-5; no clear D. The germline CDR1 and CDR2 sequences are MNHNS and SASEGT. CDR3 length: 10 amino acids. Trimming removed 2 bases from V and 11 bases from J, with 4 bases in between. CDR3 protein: CASSEKSQHF. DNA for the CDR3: TGTGCCAGCAGTGAAAAGTCCCAGCATTTT.

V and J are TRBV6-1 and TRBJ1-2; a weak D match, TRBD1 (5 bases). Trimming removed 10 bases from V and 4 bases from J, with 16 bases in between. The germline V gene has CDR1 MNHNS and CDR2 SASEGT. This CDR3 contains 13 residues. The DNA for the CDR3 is TGTGCCACCCGGTGGGGGAATGGCTATGGCTACACCTTC. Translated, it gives CATRWGNGYGYTF.

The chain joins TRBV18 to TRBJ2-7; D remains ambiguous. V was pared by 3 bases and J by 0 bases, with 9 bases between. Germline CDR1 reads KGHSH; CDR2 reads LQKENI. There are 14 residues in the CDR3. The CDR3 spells CASSPGWSSYEQYF. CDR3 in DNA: TGTGCCAGCTCACCGGGTTGGAGCTCCTACGAGCAGTACTTC.

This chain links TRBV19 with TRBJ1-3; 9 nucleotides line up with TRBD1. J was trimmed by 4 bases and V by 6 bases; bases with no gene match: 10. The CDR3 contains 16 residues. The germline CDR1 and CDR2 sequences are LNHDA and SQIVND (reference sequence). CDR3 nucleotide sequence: TGTGCCAGTAGGAAGAGCGGGACAGGGTCCGGAAACACCATATATTTT. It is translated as CASRKSGTGSGNTIYF.

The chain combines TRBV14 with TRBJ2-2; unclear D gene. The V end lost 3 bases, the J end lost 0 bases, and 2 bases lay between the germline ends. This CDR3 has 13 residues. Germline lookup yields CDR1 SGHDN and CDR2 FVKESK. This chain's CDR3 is CASSHTNTGELFF. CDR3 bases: TGTGCCAGCAGCCACACGAACACCGGGGAGCTGTTTTTT.

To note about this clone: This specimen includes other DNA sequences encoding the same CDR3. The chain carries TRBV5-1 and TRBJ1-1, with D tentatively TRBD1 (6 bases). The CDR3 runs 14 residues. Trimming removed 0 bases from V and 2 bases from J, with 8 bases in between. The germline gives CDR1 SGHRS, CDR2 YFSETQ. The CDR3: CASSLEGGNTEAFF. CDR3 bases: TGCGCCAGCAGCTTGGAAGGGGGTAACACTGAAGCTTTCTTT. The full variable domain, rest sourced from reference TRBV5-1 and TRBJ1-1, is KAGVTQTPRYLIKTRGQQVTLSCSPISGHRSVSWYQQTPGQGLQFLFEYFSETQRNKGNFPGRFSGRQFSNSRSEMNVSTLELGDSALYLCASSLEGGNTEAFFGQGTRLTVV.

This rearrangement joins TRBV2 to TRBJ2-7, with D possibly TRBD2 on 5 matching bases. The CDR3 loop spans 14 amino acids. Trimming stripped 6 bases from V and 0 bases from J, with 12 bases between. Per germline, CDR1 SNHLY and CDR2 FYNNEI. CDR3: CASRRTASSYEQYF. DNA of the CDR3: TGTGCCAGCAGGAGGACTGCCAGCTCCTACGAGCAGTACTTC. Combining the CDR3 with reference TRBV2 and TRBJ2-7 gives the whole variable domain EPEVTQTPSHQVTQMGQEVILRCVPISNHLYFYWYRQILGQKVEFLVSFYNNEISEKSEIFDDQFSVERPDGSNFTLKIRSTKLEDSAMYFCASRRTASSYEQYFGPGTRLTVT.

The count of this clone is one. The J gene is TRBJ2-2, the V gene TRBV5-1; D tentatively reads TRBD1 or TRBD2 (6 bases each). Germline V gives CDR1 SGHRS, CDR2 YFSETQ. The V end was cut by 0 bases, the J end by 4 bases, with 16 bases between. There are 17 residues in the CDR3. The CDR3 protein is CASSLALGGVGTGELFF. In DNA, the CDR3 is TGCGCCAGCAGCTTGGCGTTGGGGGGCGTTGGCACCGGGGAGCTGTTTTTT.

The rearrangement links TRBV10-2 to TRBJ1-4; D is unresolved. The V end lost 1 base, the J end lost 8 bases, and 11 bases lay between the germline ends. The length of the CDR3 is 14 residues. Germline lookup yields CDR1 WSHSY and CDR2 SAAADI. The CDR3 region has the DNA TGCGCCAGCAGTGAGTGGGGAGCGAGCGAAAAACTGTTTTTT. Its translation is CASSEWGASEKLFF.

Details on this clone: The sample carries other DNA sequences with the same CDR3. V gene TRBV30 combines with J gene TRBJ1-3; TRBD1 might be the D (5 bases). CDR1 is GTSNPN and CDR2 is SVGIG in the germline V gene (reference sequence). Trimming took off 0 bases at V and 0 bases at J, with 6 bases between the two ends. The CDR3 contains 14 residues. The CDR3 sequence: CAWSVGGSGNTIYF. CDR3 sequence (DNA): TGTGCCTGGAGTGTCGGGGGCTCTGGAAACACCATATATTTT.

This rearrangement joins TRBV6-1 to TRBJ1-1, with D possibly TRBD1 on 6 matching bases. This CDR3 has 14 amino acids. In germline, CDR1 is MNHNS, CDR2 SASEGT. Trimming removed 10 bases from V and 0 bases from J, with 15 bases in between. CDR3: CATKTGWVNTEAFF. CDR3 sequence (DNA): TGTGCCACCAAGACAGGCTGGGTGAACACTGAAGCTTTCTTT.

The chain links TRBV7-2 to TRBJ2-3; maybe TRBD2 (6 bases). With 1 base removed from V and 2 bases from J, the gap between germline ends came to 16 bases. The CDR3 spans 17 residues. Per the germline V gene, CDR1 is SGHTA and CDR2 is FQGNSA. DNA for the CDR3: TGTGCCAGCAGCTTAGGGGAGGTCAGGATCTACACAGATACGCAGTATTTT. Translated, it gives CASSLGEVRIYTDTQYF.

The CDR3 DNA reads TGCGCCAGCAGCCCTTCTCTCCTCGTGGTGGGCAATGAGCAGTTCTTC. This encodes CASSPSLLVVGNEQFF. The chain carries TRBV4-3 and TRBJ2-1, with no clear D. This CDR3 contains 16 residues. Trimming took off 4 bases at V and 6 bases at J, with 19 bases between the two ends. The germline V gene has CDR1 LGHNA and CDR2 YSLEER.

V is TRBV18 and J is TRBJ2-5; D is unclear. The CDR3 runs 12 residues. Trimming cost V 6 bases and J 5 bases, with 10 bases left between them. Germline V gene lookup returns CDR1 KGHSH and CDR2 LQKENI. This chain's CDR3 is CASSRLRETQYF. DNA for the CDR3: TGTGCCAGCTCGCGCTTGCGCGAGACCCAGTACTTC.

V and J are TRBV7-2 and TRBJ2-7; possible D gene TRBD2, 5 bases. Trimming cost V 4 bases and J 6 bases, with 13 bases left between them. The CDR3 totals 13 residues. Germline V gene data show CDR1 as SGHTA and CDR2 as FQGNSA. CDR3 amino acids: CASSSGLGSEQYF. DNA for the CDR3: TGTGCCAGCAGCTCCGGTTTGGGGAGCGAGCAGTACTTC.

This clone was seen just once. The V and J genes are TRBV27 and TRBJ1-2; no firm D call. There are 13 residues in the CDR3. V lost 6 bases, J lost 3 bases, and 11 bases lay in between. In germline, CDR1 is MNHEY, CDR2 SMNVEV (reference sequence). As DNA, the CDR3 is TGTGCCAGCAGCGAGGACGGGGACTATGGCTACACCTTC. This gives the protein CASSEDGDYGYTF.

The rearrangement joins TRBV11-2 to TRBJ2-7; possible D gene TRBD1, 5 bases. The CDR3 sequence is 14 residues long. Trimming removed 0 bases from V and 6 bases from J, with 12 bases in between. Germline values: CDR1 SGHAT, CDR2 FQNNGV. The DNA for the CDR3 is TGTGCCAGCAGCTTAGAGGCAGGGATGGCCGAGCAGTACTTC. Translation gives CASSLEAGMAEQYF.

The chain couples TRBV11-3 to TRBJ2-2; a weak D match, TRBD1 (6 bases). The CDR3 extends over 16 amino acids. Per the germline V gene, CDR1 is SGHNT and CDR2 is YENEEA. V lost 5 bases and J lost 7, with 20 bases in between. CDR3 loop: CASSTRQDGRDGELFF. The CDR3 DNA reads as TGTGCCAGCAGCACCCGACAGGACGGACGGGACGGGGAGCTGTTTTTT.

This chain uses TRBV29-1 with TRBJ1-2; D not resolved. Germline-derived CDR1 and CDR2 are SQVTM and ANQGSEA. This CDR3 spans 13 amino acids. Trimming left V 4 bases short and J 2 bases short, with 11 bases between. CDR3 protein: CSVAGSSNYGYTF. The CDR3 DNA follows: TGCAGCGTTGCGGGCAGCTCCAACTATGGCTACACCTTC. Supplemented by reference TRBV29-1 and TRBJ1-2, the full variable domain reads SAVISQKPSRDICQRGTSLTIQCQVDSQVTMMFWYRQQPGQSLTLIATANQGSEATYESGFVIDKFPISRPNLTFSTLTVSNMSPEDSSIYLCSVAGSSNYGYTFGSGTRLTVV.

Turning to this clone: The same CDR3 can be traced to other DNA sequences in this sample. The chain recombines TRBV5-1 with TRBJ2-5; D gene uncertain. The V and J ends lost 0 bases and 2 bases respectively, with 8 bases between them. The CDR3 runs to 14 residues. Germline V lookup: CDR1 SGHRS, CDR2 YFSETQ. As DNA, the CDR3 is TGCGCCAGCAGCTTGGCCGGCGTACAAGAGACCCAGTACTTC. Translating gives CASSLAGVQETQYF.

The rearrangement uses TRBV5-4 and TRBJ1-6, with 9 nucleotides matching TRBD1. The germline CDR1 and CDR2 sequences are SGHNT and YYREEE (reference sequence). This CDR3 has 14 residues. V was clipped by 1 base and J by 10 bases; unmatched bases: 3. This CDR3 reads CASSLTGGDSPLHF. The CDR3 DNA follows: TGTGCCAGCAGCTTGACAGGGGGCGACTCACCCCTCCACTTT.

DNA of the CDR3: TGTGCCAGCAGCCCCTGGGAGGGGATTAACTATGGCTACACCTTC. Protein product: CASSPWEGINYGYTF. This chain connects TRBV7-2 to TRBJ1-2, with D possibly TRBD1 on 5 matching bases. The CDR3 length is 15 residues. CDR1 SGHTA and CDR2 FQGNSA come from the germline V gene. The ends were cut back, 5 bases at V and 1 base at J, with 14 bases in the middle.

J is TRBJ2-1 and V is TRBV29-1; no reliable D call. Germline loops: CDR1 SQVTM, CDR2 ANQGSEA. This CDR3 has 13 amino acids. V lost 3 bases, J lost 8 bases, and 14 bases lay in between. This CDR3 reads CSVDFGVDHEQFF. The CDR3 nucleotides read TGCAGCGTTGATTTTGGGGTAGACCATGAGCAGTTCTTC.

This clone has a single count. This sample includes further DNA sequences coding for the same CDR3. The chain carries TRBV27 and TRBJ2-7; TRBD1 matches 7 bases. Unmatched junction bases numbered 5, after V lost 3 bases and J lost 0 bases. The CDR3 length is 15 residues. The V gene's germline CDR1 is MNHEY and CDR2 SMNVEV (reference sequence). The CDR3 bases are TGTGCCAGCAGTTTCAAGGGGGCGGGCTCCTACGAGCAGTACTTC. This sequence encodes CASSFKGAGSYEQYF.

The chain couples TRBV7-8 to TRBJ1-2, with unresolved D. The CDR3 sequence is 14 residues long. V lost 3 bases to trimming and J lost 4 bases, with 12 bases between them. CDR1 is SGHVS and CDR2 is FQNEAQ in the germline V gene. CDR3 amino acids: CASSFGGLGYGYTF. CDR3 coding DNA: TGTGCCAGCAGCTTTGGTGGCCTTGGCTATGGCTACACCTTC.

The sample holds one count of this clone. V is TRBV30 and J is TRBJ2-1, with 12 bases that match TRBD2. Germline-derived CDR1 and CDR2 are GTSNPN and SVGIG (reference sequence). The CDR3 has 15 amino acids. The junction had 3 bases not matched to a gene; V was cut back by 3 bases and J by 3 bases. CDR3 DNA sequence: TGTGCCTGGAGAGCTAGCGGGAGGGGCTACAATGAGCAGTTCTTC. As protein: CAWRASGRGYNEQFF.

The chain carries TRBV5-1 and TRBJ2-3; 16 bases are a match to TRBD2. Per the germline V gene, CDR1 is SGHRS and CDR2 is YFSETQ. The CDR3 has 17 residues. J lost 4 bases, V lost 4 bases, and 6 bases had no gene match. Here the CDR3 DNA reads TGCGCCAGCAGCCAGGGGACTAGCGGGAGGGTAGCAGATACGCAGTATTTT. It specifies CASSQGTSGRVADTQYF.

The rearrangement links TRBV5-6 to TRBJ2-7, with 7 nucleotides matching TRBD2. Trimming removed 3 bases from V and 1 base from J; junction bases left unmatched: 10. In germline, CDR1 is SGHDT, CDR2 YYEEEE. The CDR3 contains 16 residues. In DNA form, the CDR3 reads TGTGCCAGCAGCTCATGGACGGCTAGCGGTTCCTACGAGCAGTACTTC. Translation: CASSSWTASGSYEQYF.

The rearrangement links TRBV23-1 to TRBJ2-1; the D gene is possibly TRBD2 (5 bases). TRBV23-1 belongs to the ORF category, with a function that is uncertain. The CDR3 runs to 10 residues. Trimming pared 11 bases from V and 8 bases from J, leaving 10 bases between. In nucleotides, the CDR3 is TGCGCCTTCCAGAGGGATGAGCAGTTCTTC. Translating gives CAFQRDEQFF.

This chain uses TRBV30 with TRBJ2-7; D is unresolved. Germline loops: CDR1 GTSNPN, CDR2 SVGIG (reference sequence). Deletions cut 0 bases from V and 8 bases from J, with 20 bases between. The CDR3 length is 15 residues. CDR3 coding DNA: TGTGCCTGGAGTGTACGAACGAGTACATACGATCAGCAGTACTTC. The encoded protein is CAWSVRTSTYDQQYF. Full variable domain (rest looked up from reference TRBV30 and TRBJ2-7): SQTIHQWPATLVQPVGSPLSLECTVEGTSNPNLYWYRQAAGRGLQLLFYSVGIGQISSEVPQNLSASRPQDRQFILSSKKLLLSDSGFYLCAWSVRTSTYDQQYFGPGTRLTVT.